The clone carrying this T cell receptor (beta chain) was counted a few times. What it binds is unknown. This entry comes from a study of blood T cells in healthy people across ages. The V gene lost 7 bases and the J gene lost 6 bases, with 10 bases spanning the gap. Germline-derived CDR1 and CDR2 are SQVTM and ANQGSEA. The CDR3 runs 10 residues. Study results and caveats: CMV status of donors was not determined, possibly confounding expanded clonotype changes. The study regarded diversity estimates from one million T cells as underestimates.

A J-beta primer mix and a sample-barcoded 5' primer were used in a second PCR of roughly 6 to 11 cycles. A single record per CDR3 protein comes from TCRdb applying MiXCR to the 5' RACE reads. The sample records approximately 770,000 distinct CDR3 sequences, about 62% being singletons. J is TRBJ2-7 and V is TRBV29-1, with D unclear. The receptor comes from a young man in good health. Material for sequencing was blood. CDR3 nucleotides: TGCAGCGCGACAAAGGGCGAGCAGTACTTC. It codes for CSATKGEQYF.